What follows are 5 T cell receptor beta chains derived from one specimen sequenced in a study of CD8+ T cells in alopecia areata. Extracted from the samples, RNA was reverse transcribed into cDNA to serve as the sequencing template. Sequencing used immunoSEQ multiplex PCR; TCRdb keeps in-frame clones, though not all of them. The sample has 200,000 or so clones, 50% to 70% seen once; the top ten hold just over 0.45%. The source was CD4+ T cells sorted from blood, collected at week 0. The receptors come from a human donor with alopecia areata.

This sequence joins TRBV23-1 and TRBJ2-2, with 9 bases that match TRBD1. TRBV23-1 is filed as an ORF, its function uncertain. This CDR3 comprises 12 residues. The ends lost 2 bases at V and 16 bases at J; junction bases unmatched: 5. The CDR3 reads CASSQGGQGGFF. CDR3 DNA sequence: TGCGCCAGCAGTCAAGGGGGACAGGGAGGGTTTTTT.

This clone has only a few counts. The chain combines TRBV2 with TRBJ2-4, with D hard to call. CDR1 and CDR2 from the germline V gene are SNHLY and FYNNEI. The CDR3 consists of 13 residues. V was clipped by 8 bases and J by 4 bases, with 12 bases between them. In nucleotides, the CDR3 is TGTGCCAGCGGAAGTGGAGTAAAAAACATTCAGTACTTC. Protein: CASGSGVKNIQYF. Drawing the rest from reference TRBV2 and TRBJ2-4, the complete variable domain is EPEVTQTPSHQVTQMGQEVILRCVPISNHLYFYWYRQILGQKVEFLVSFYNNEISEKSEIFDDQFSVERPDGSNFTLKIRSTKLEDSAMYFCASGSGVKNIQYFGAGTRLSVL.

By proportion, this clone is medium-sized. The gene calls are TRBV4-1 and TRBJ2-1; D unclear. The CDR3 covers 15 residues. The germline V gene encodes CDR1 MGHRA and CDR2 YSYEKL. V was trimmed by 0 bases and J by 7 bases, leaving 13 bases between them. The CDR3 DNA reads as TGCGCCAGCAGCCAAGATCGCAGGAACAAAAATGAGCAGTTCTTC. It specifies CASSQDRRNKNEQFF.

The CDR3 spells CASRSAQASYEQYF. The CDR3 region has the DNA TGCGCCAGCCGATCCGCCCAAGCTTCCTACGAGCAGTACTTC. The chain links TRBV5-1 to TRBJ2-7, with D unresolved. The germline CDR1 and CDR2 sequences are SGHRS and YFSETQ. The germline V and J ends were trimmed by 7 bases and 1 base, with 15 bases remaining between them. This CDR3 is 14 amino acids long.

V usage is TRBV6-5 and J usage is TRBJ2-7, with TRBD1 matching over 8 bases. Germline loops: CDR1 MNHEY, CDR2 SVGAGI. Trimming took 2 bases from V and 5 from J; bases not matched to a gene: 2. The CDR3 consists of 13 residues. As DNA, the CDR3 is TGTGCCAGCAGTTACGACAGGGGTAACGAGCAGTACTTC. It codes for CASSYDRGNEQYF.